The source of this T cell receptor (beta chain) is a study of blood T cell repertoires in COVID-19. Study summary: COVID-19 samples from acute and convalescent phases originated in the United States, Italy and Spain. Sample material is recorded as cDNA or gDNA derived from T cells, B-cell-depleted T cells, or PBMCs.

J was trimmed by 4 bases and V by 8 bases; bases with no gene match: 5. This CDR3 contains 12 residues. Germline CDR1 ENHRY, CDR2 SYGVKD. Per the study methods: Amplification from reference gene primers served as the basis for estimated nucleated cell counts. The table came from immunoSEQ multiplex PCR; TCRdb's copy has only in-frame clones and leaves some out. V and J calls and clone size are those listed in that table; D and trimming were worked out from the DNA. The data contain a few hundred thousand clones, 88% of them singletons. The sequencing input was peripheral blood. J is TRBJ2-7 and V is TRBV10-3, with 7 positions matching TRBD2. This clonotype originated in a woman in her fifties or sixties with active or convalescent COVID-19. CDR3 DNA sequence: TGTGCCATCTCGGGCGGGAGTTACGAGCAGTACTTC. This translates into CAISGGSYEQYF.